This T cell receptor (beta chain) emerged from a study of blood T cell repertoires in COVID-19. In the study overall: Acute and convalescent COVID-19 samples came from the United States, Italy and Spain. Sources were T cells, B-cell-depleted T cells, or PBMCs; the material itself was cDNA or gDNA.

As originally analysed: Amplification with reference gene primers provided the estimates of nucleated cell counts. The data were produced by immunoSEQ multiplex PCR, yet TCRdb's version contains in-frame clones alone and is incomplete. V, J and clone size are those of that table, while D and trimming were read from the DNA. Of some 390,000 clones in the sample, 85% to 90% were seen once. The CDR3 sequence is 15 residues long. From germline, CDR1 is SGHTS and CDR2 YDEGEE. The V end lost 4 bases, the J end lost 4 bases, and 17 bases lay between the germline ends. V is TRBV5-8 and J is TRBJ1-2, with D uncertain. Material for sequencing was peripheral blood. The TCR sequence derives from a human donor in a cohort sampled during active COVID-19. CDR3 region: CASSTVEGASYGYTF. The CDR3 nucleotides are TGTGCCAGCAGCACCGTTGAGGGAGCCTCCTATGGCTACACCTTC.